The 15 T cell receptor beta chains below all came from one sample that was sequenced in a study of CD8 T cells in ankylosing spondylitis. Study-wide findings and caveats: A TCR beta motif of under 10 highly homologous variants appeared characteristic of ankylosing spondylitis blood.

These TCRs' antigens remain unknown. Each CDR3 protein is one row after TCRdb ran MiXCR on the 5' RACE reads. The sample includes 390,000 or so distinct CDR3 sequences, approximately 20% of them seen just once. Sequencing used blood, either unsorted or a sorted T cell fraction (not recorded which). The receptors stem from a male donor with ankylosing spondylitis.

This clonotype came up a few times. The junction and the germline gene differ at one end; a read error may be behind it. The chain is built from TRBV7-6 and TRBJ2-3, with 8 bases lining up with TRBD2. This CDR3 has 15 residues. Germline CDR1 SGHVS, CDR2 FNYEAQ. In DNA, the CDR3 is TGTGCCAACAGCTCCTCTGGCGGGAGGTCAGATACGCAGTATTTT. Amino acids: CANSSSGGRSDTQYF.

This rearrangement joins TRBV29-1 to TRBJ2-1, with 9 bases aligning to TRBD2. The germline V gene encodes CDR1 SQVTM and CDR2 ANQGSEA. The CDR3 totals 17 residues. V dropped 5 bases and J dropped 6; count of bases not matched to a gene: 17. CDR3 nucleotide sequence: TGCAGCGTTCACATCACTGCTAGCGGGACTGGGCCCAATGAGCAGTTCTTC. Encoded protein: CSVHITASGTGPNEQFF.

The CDR3 bases are TGCAGCGTTGACCCATTTCGGGCGGGGGGCTCGCTGAACACTGAAGCTTTCTTT. Amino acid sequence: CSVDPFRAGGSLNTEAFF. The chain combines TRBV29-1 with TRBJ1-1; tentative D call: TRBD1 (6 bases). Germline lookup yields CDR1 SQVTM and CDR2 ANQGSEA. This CDR3 contains 18 residues. The V and J ends lost 3 bases and 0 bases respectively, with 23 bases between them.

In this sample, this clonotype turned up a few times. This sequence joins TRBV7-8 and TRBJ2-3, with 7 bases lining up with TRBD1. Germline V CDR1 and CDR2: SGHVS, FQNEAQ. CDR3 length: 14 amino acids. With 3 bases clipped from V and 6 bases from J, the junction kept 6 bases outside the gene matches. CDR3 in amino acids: CASSFGDSRDTQYF. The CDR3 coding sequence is TGTGCCAGCAGCTTCGGGGACAGCCGGGATACGCAGTATTTT.

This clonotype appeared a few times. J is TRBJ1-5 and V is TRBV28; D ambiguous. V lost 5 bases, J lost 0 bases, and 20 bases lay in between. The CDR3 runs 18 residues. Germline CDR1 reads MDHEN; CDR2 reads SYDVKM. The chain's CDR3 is CASSLRHGMGYSNQPQHF. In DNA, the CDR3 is TGTGCCAGCAGTCTCCGGCACGGAATGGGCTATAGCAATCAGCCCCAGCATTTT. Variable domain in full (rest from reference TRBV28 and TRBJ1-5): DVKVTQSSRYLVKRTGEKVFLECVQDMDHENMFWYRQDPGLGLRLIYFSYDVKMKEKGDIPEGYSVSREKKERFSLILESASTNQTSMYLCASSLRHGMGYSNQPQHFGDGTRLSIL.

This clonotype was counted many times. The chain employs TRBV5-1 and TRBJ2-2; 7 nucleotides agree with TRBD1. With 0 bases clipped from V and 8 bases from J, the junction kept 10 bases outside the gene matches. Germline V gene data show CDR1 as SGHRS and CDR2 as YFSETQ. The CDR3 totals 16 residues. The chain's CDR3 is CASSLVVGGKTGELFF. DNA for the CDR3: TGCGCCAGCAGCTTGGTCGTAGGGGGCAAGACGGGGGAGCTGTTTTTT.

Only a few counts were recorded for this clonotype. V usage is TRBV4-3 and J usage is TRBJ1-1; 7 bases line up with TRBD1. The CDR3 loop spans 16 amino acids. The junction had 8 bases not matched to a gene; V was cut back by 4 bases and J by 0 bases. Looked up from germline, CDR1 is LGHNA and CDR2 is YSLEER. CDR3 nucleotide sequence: TGCGCCAGCAGCCTTGGGACAGTGAGACTGAACACTGAAGCTTTCTTT. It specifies CASSLGTVRLNTEAFF.

This CDR3 is CASSRTGQAKTGELFF. DNA of the CDR3: TGTGCCAGCAGCCGCACCGGACAGGCTAAGACCGGGGAGCTGTTTTTT. This chain links TRBV16 with TRBJ2-2; 7 bases align to TRBD1. Germline-derived CDR1 and CDR2 are KGHSY and FQNENV. V shed 4 bases, J shed 5 bases, and the junction held 10 bases outside the gene matches. This CDR3 has 16 amino acids.

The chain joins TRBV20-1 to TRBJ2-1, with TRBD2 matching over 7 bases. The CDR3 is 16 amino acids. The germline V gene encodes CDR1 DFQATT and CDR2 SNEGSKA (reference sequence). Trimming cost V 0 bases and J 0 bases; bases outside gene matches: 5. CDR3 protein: CSARDPGRTSYNEQFF. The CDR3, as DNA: TGCAGTGCTAGAGATCCCGGGAGGACCTCCTACAATGAGCAGTTCTTC.

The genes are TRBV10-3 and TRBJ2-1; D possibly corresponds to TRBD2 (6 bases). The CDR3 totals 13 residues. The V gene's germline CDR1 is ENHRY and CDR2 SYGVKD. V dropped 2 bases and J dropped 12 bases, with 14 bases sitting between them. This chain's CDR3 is CAISEPSGTPQFF. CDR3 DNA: TGTGCCATCAGTGAGCCTTCGGGGACTCCGCAGTTCTTC.

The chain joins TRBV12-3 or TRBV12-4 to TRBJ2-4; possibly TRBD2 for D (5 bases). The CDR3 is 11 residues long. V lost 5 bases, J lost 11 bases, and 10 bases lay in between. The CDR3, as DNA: TGTGCCAGCAGTACCGGACTGCTTCAGTACTTC. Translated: CASSTGLLQYF.

The CDR3 here is CSAREWTGVEKLFF. The CDR3 DNA is TGCAGTGCTAGAGAGTGGACAGGGGTTGAAAAACTGTTTTTT. The gene calls are TRBV20-1 and TRBJ1-4; 9 nucleotides agree with TRBD1. Germline values: CDR1 DFQATT, CDR2 SNEGSKA (reference sequence). The V segment lost 0 bases and the J segment 7 bases; nucleotides outside the gene matches: 3. The CDR3 is 14 amino acids.

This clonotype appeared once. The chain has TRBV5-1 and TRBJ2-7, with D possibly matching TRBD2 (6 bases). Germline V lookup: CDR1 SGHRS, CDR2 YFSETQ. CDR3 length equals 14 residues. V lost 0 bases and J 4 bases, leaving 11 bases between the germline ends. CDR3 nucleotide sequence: TGCGCCAGCAGCTTGGACGGGAGTGGTTACGAGCAGTACTTC. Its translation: CASSLDGSGYEQYF.

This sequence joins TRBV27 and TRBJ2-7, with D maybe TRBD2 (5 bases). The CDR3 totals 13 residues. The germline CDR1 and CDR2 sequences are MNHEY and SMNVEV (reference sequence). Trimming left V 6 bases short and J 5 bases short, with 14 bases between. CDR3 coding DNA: TGTGCCAGCAGCCGGGATGGAGACCACGAGCAGTACTTC. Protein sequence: CASSRDGDHEQYF.

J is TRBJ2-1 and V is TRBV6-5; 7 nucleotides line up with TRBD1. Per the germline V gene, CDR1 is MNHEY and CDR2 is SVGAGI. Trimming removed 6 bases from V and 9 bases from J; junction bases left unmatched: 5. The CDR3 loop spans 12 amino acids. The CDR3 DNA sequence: TGTGCCAGCAGCTACAGGGGTGTTGAGCAGTTCTTC. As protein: CASSYRGVEQFF.